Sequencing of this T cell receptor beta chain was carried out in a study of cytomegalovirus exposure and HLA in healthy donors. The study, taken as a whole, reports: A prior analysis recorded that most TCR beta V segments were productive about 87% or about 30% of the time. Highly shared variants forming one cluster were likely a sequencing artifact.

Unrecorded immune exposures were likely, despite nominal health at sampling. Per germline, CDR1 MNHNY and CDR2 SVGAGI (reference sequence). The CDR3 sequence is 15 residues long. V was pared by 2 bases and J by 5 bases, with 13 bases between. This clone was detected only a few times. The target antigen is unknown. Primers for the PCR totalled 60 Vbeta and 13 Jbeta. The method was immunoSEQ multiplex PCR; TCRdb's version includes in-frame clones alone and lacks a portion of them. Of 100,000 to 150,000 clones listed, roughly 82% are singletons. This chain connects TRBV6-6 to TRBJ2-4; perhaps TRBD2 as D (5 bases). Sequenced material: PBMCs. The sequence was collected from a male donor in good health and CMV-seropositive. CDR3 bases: TGTGCCAGCAGTTACCTAGCTCTCCCCCAAAACATTCAGTACTTC. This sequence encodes CASSYLALPQNIQYF.